This T cell receptor beta chain was captured in a study of blood T cell repertoires in COVID-19. Looked up from germline, CDR1 is MDHEN and CDR2 is SYDVKM. The V and J ends lost 7 bases and 7 bases, in that order; junction bases with no gene match: 12. The CDR3 length is 14 residues. Profiled with immunoSEQ multiplex PCR; TCRdb holds only in-frame clones, not every one. The profile shows around 84,000 clones, 80% of them singletons. The sequence derives from a woman aged 40 to 50 with active or convalescent COVID-19. The chain carries TRBV28 and TRBJ1-1; TRBD1 matches at 7 bases. Sample: peripheral blood. CDR3 amino acids: CASTHHRGSGEAFF. The DNA for the CDR3 is TGTGCCAGCACTCATCACAGGGGAAGTGGTGAAGCTTTCTTT.